Listed below are T cell receptor beta chains from one sample, sequenced in a study of long-term antiretroviral therapy in people with HIV. Sequencing was performed with immunoSEQ multiplex PCR; in TCRdb, only in-frame clones are kept and a portion is missing. The top ten hold more than 6.5% of the sample, which has tens of thousands of clones, around 85% seen once. The sequenced sample was unsorted PBMCs, obtained 3 years after starting antiretroviral therapy. The receptor source for this set is a man aged 35-49 years with HIV. Each CDR3 is given with its conserved first and last residue. Each record gives: clone size, D gene, J gene, V gene, CDR3 protein, CDR3 DNA. A D gene is named only where the DNA matches it firmly. Clone sizes are given selectively: once, few, many, or a class where the clone is expanded.

NA,TRBD1,TRBJ1-6,TRBV19,CASSIGDRDSPLHF,TGTGCCAGTAGTATAGGGGACAGGGATTCACCCCTCCACTTT
NA,NA,TRBJ2-2,TRBV5-6,CASSLGPQGPNTGELFF,TGTGCCAGCAGCTTGGGTCCCCAGGGGCCGAACACCGGGGAGCTGTTTTTT
few,NA,TRBJ1-6,TRBV12-2,CATKRGYNSPLHF,TGTGCAACCAAGAGGGGTTATAATTCACCCCTCCACTTT
NA,NA,TRBJ1-2,TRBV4-2,CASTTGQTGGYTF,TGTGCCAGCACCACCGGACAGACAGGCGGCTACACCTTC
NA,TRBD2,TRBJ2-2,TRBV27,CASSLLFGGVTGELFF,TGTGCCAGCAGTTTATTGTTTGGGGGGGTCACCGGGGAGCTGTTTTTT
NA,TRBD1,TRBJ1-2,TRBV7-2,CASSLVTGDGYTF,TGTGCCAGCAGCTTAGTGACAGGGGATGGCTACACCTTC
NA,NA,TRBJ1-1,TRBV30,CAWRSGQTNTEAFF,TGTGCCTGGAGGAGTGGGCAGACCAACACTGAAGCTTTCTTT
NA,NA,TRBJ1-2,TRBV7-9,CASSSPRGEGSYGYTF,TGTGCCAGCAGCTCCCCCCGCGGGGAGGGATCCTATGGCTACACCTTC
NA,NA,TRBJ2-2,TRBV9,CASSVEAGITGELFF,TGTGCCAGCAGCGTAGAAGCAGGGATTACCGGGGAGCTGTTTTTT
NA,NA,TRBJ2-2,TRBV9,CASSATGGAGELFF,TGTGCCAGCAGCGCCACAGGAGGTGCCGGGGAGCTGTTTTTT
NA,NA,TRBJ2-2,TRBV11-2,CASSLGTGELFF,TGTGCCAGCAGCTTAGGCACCGGGGAGCTGTTTTTT
NA,NA,TRBJ2-2,TRBV6-5,CASSLNTGELFF,TGTGCCAGCAGTTTAAACACCGGGGAGCTGTTTTTT
once,NA,TRBJ1-2,TRBV6-5,CASTGGGVYGYTF,TGTGCCAGTACTGGAGGGGGAGTCTATGGCTACACCTTC
NA,TRBD2,TRBJ2-5,TRBV11-2,CASSPWTDGGSQYF,TGTGCCAGCAGTCCATGGACGGACGGGGGGTCCCAGTACTTC
NA,NA,TRBJ2-3,TRBV5-1,CASSPETDSFLGGTQYF,TGCGCCAGCAGCCCAGAAACTGACAGCTTCTTGGGGGGTACGCAGTATTTT
NA,TRBD1,TRBJ2-1,TRBV13,CASSLGQGDSYNEQFF,TGTGCCAGCAGCTTAGGACAGGGGGACTCCTACAATGAGCAGTTCTTC
few,NA,TRBJ2-2,TRBV7-9,CASSFLGAPNTGELFF,TGTGCCAGCAGCTTCTTGGGGGCGCCGAACACCGGGGAGCTGTTTTTT
NA,NA,TRBJ2-1,TRBV5-1,CASSLGGAGNEQFF,TGCGCCAGCAGCTTGGGAGGGGCAGGCAATGAGCAGTTCTTC
NA,NA,TRBJ2-7,TRBV7-9,CASSGPGAGRYEQYF,TGTGCCAGCAGCGGCCCTGGAGCAGGGAGATACGAGCAGTACTTC
NA,NA,TRBJ1-5,TRBV2,CASSDVYSNQPQHF,TGTGCCAGCAGTGACGTCTATAGCAATCAGCCCCAGCATTTT
NA,NA,TRBJ1-1,TRBV11-3,CASSSRGRQSGTEAFF,TGTGCCAGCAGCTCCCGGGGAAGACAGTCCGGGACTGAAGCTTTCTTT
NA,NA,TRBJ2-3,TRBV13,CASSSVGRTDTQYF,TGTGCCAGCAGCTCGGTAGGGAGGACAGATACGCAGTATTTT
NA,NA,TRBJ2-1,TRBV14,CASSQFSGGEQFF,TGTGCCAGCAGCCAATTCAGCGGAGGTGAGCAGTTCTTC
NA,NA,TRBJ1-5,TRBV6-1,CASSAVESSNQPQHF,TGTGCCAGCAGTGCGGTGGAAAGTAGCAATCAGCCCCAGCATTTT
NA,NA,TRBJ2-7,TRBV13,CASSLGGFYASYEQYF,TGTGCCAGCAGCTTAGGAGGTTTTTATGCGTCCTACGAGCAGTACTTC
NA,NA,TRBJ2-3,TRBV7-6,CASSLRLDTQYF,TGTGCCAGCAGCTTACGCCTCGATACGCAGTATTTT
NA,NA,TRBJ1-1,TRBV18,CASSPIEQGNTEAFF,TGTGCCAGCTCACCAATCGAACAGGGCAACACTGAAGCTTTCTTT
NA,TRBD1,TRBJ1-6,TRBV10-3,CAISESTPGQGNSPLHF,TGTGCCATCAGTGAGTCGACCCCCGGACAGGGTAATTCACCCCTCCACTTT
NA,TRBD1,TRBJ1-5,TRBV29-1,CSVGDRGRDQPQHF,TGCAGCGTAGGCGACAGGGGAAGGGATCAGCCCCAGCATTTT